The 24 T cell receptor beta chains presented below share a single source sample, sequenced in a study of T cell repertoires in cytomegalovirus infection. TCRdb fed the reads into MiXCR, producing one record per CDR3 protein. The table shows approximately 250,000 distinct CDR3 sequences, with approximately 9% occurring only once. The specimen was PBMCs. The origin of the receptors is a human donor in good health (CMV status not recorded). Some clones in this sample may be carry-over from other donors' samples.

This clonotype was found a few times. This sequence joins TRBV28 and TRBJ1-3; TRBD1 agrees at 8 bases. The CDR3 contains 15 residues. Germline V gene sequence: CDR1 MDHEN, CDR2 SYDVKM. Trimming removed 3 bases from V and 2 bases from J; junction bases left unmatched: 3. In nucleotides, the CDR3 is TGTGCCAGCAGTTTCCACAGGGGGACTGGAAACACCATATATTTT. It translates to CASSFHRGTGNTIYF.

This clonotype has only a few counts. The chain combines TRBV28 with TRBJ2-1, with D perhaps TRBD2 (6 bases). Germline loops: CDR1 MDHEN, CDR2 SYDVKM. V was trimmed by 1 base and J by 5 bases, leaving 15 bases between them. This CDR3 is 16 amino acids long. The chain's CDR3 is CASSLFAGLGHNEQFF. The CDR3 DNA reads TGTGCCAGCAGTTTATTTGCGGGGTTGGGACACAATGAGCAGTTCTTC.

This clonotype came up many times. V is TRBV7-2 and J is TRBJ1-2, with a possible D match to TRBD1 (6 bases). The germline V and J ends were trimmed by 2 bases and 2 bases, with 12 bases remaining between them. This CDR3 spans 15 amino acids. The germline V gene encodes CDR1 SGHTA and CDR2 FQGNSA. CDR3 residues: CASSLSSGENYGYTF. Written as DNA, the CDR3 is TGTGCCAGCAGCTTATCATCAGGGGAGAACTATGGCTACACCTTC.

This clonotype was observed at least ten times. J is TRBJ2-7 and V is TRBV11-2; D possibly corresponds to TRBD1 (6 bases). The V gene's germline CDR1 is SGHAT and CDR2 FQNNGV. Trimming removed 5 bases at V and 5 bases at J, with 16 bases between. The length of the CDR3 is 14 residues. CDR3 sequence: CASSRLTGNHEQYF. The CDR3 nucleotides are TGTGCCAGCAGCAGACTTACAGGGAACCACGAGCAGTACTTC.

The rearrangement uses TRBV11-2 and TRBJ1-2, with 8 positions matching TRBD1. The V gene's germline CDR1 is SGHAT and CDR2 FQNNGV. The CDR3 runs 14 residues. V lost 3 bases and J lost 4; bases outside the gene matches: 4. The CDR3 loop is CASSFITGGYGYTF. CDR3 in DNA: TGTGCCAGCAGCTTTATAACAGGGGGCTATGGCTACACCTTC.

The V call is TRBV12-5, the J call TRBJ2-6; D gene uncertain. The CDR3 has 15 residues. V lost 3 bases to trimming and J lost 0 bases, with 6 bases between them. Germline values: CDR1 LGHNT, CDR2 FRNRAP. In DNA form, the CDR3 reads TGTGCTAGTGGTTTTGGCCGCTCTGGGGCCAACGTCCTGACTTTC. It translates to CASGFGRSGANVLTF.

A few counts support this clonotype. V usage is TRBV20-1 and J usage is TRBJ1-2; D is uncertain. The CDR3 is 14 amino acids. Germline values: CDR1 DFQATT, CDR2 SNEGSKA (reference sequence). Trimming took 4 bases from V and 0 from J, leaving 12 bases between them. CDR3 region: CSATLMTANYGYTF. The CDR3 nucleotides are TGCAGTGCTACCCTGATGACTGCTAACTATGGCTACACCTTC.

This clonotype was counted ten times or more. The chain combines TRBV7-2 with TRBJ2-1; 14 positions agree with TRBD2. J was trimmed by 10 bases and V by 7 bases; bases with no gene match: 12. Germline CDR1 and CDR2: SGHTA and FQGNSA. The CDR3 length is 16 residues. The chain's CDR3 is CASIRGGTSGGGEQFF. Here the CDR3 DNA reads TGTGCCAGCATCCGGGGGGGGACTAGCGGGGGCGGGGAGCAGTTCTTC.

This clonotype appeared many times. The rearrangement joins TRBV7-6 to TRBJ2-7; TRBD2 matches at 7 bases. Germline CDR1 is SGHVS and CDR2 is FNYEAQ. This CDR3 region has 15 residues. After removal of 1 base from V and 2 bases from J, the junction contained 5 bases not matched to a gene. The CDR3 nucleotides read TGTGCCAGCAGCTTAGTCAGCGGGGATGCCTACGAGCAGTACTTC. Encoded protein: CASSLVSGDAYEQYF.

The chain carries TRBV7-9 and TRBJ1-5; D not resolved. This CDR3 has 17 residues. Germline values: CDR1 SEHNR, CDR2 FQNEAQ (reference sequence). The V end lost 1 base, the J end lost 0 bases, and 13 bases lay between the germline ends. The DNA for the CDR3 is TGTGCCAGCAGCTTAGGGACGGGAGTTAATAGCAATCAGCCCCAGCATTTT. It is translated as CASSLGTGVNSNQPQHF. The full variable domain, completed using reference TRBV7-9 and TRBJ1-5, is DTGVSQNPRHKITKRGQNVTFRCDPISEHNRLYWYRQTLGQGPEFLTYFQNEAQLEKSRLLSDRFSAERPKGSFSTLEIQRTEQGDSAMYLCASSLGTGVNSNQPQHFGDGTRLSIL.

This clonotype was detected many times. The gene calls are TRBV7-2 and TRBJ1-4; 7 positions match TRBD1. Losses at the gene ends were 5 bases for V and 5 bases for J; bases not matched to a gene: 5. The CDR3 contains 14 residues. Germline V lookup: CDR1 SGHTA, CDR2 FQGNSA. This CDR3 reads CASSPTGRNEKLFF. CDR3 nucleotides: TGTGCCAGCAGCCCGACAGGGAGGAATGAAAAACTGTTTTTT.

Concerning this clonotype itself: This clone may be a read error of a much larger clone one base away. The rearrangement links TRBV5-1 to TRBJ1-1; 7 bases match TRBD1. The J segment lost 2 bases and the V segment lost 4 bases, leaving 8 bases of the junction unmatched. This CDR3 region has 15 residues. Germline V gives CDR1 SGHRS, CDR2 YFSETQ. The CDR3 region has the DNA TGCGCCAGCAGCGCCCTAACAGGGGTAAACACTGAAGCTTTCTTT. Amino acid sequence: CASSALTGVNTEAFF.

In this sample, this clonotype turned up many times. This sequence joins TRBV6-1 and TRBJ1-2; D is perhaps TRBD1 (5 bases). V was cut by 7 bases and J by 7 bases, with 16 bases left in between. Germline CDR1 is MNHNS and CDR2 is SASEGT. The CDR3 covers 13 residues. CDR3 DNA sequence: TGTGCCAGCACCTTAATCGGGAGGGGTGGCTACACCTTC. Protein product: CASTLIGRGGYTF.

This clonotype came up many times. This chain uses TRBV6-1 with TRBJ2-5; tentatively, D is TRBD1 (6 bases). Trimming pared 5 bases from V and 5 bases from J, leaving 21 bases between. Germline V gene data show CDR1 as MNHNS and CDR2 as SASEGT. The CDR3 is 16 residues long. The CDR3 DNA follows: TGTGCCAGCAGTTCTCAACCCGACAGGCCGGGGGAGACCCAGTACTTC. Translation: CASSSQPDRPGETQYF.

This clonotype was counted ten times or more. This chain links TRBV19 with TRBJ1-5; the D gene is possibly TRBD1 (6 bases). The germline V and J ends were trimmed by 0 bases and 7 bases, with 13 bases remaining between them. Germline loops: CDR1 LNHDA, CDR2 SQIVND (reference sequence). CDR3 length: 15 amino acids. The CDR3 bases are TGTGCCAGTAGTATAGAGAGCAGGGGTAGACAGCCCCAGCATTTT. Protein: CASSIESRGRQPQHF.

The gene calls are TRBV24-1 and TRBJ2-3; perhaps TRBD2 as D (6 bases). V dropped 3 bases and J dropped 2 bases, with 11 bases sitting between them. The CDR3 is made up of 15 amino acids. CDR1 is KGHDR and CDR2 is SFDVKD in the germline V gene. The DNA for the CDR3 is TGTGCCACCAGTGATCCTAGCGTTGCCACAGATACGCAGTATTTT. Its protein is CATSDPSVATDTQYF.

This clonotype was detected ten times or more. The chain is built from TRBV6-1 and TRBJ1-4; TRBD1 aligns across 8 bases. This CDR3 has 15 residues. The V gene end was trimmed by 5 bases and the J gene end by 0 bases; junction bases not matched to a gene: 2. Germline values: CDR1 MNHNS, CDR2 SASEGT. The CDR3 nucleotides are TGTGCCAGCAGTACACAGGGGGCAACTAATGAAAAACTGTTTTTT. Translating gives CASSTQGATNEKLFF.

This clonotype has just one count. V usage is TRBV20-1 and J usage is TRBJ2-7; 11 nucleotides line up with TRBD2. CDR3 size: 12 residues. Trimming cost V 7 bases and J 4 bases; bases outside gene matches: 3. The germline gives CDR1 DFQATT, CDR2 SNEGSKA (reference sequence). The CDR3 loop reads CSVTSGTYEQYF. For the CDR3, the DNA is TGCAGTGTGACTAGCGGGACTTACGAGCAGTACTTC.

The rearrangement links TRBV6-2 or TRBV6-3 to TRBJ1-3; D unresolved. Germline CDR1 reads MNHEY; CDR2 reads SVGEGT. The CDR3 length is 14 residues. V was clipped by 2 bases and J by 0 bases, with 5 bases between them. CDR3 loop: CASSYAGSGNTIYF. As DNA, the CDR3 is TGTGCCAGCAGTTACGCCGGCTCTGGAAACACCATATATTTT.

The V call is TRBV18, the J call TRBJ2-2; 7 nucleotides agree with TRBD1. Looked up from germline, CDR1 is KGHSH and CDR2 is LQKENI. This CDR3 has 16 residues. V was pared by 0 bases and J by 1 base, with 2 bases of the junction left unmatched. CDR3 residues: CASSPPTGWNTGELFF. The CDR3 DNA sequence: TGTGCCAGCTCACCACCGACAGGGTGGAACACCGGGGAGCTGTTTTTT.

This clonotype was counted many times. The chain combines TRBV7-8 with TRBJ2-7, with 8 positions matching TRBD2. The germline V gene has CDR1 SGHVS and CDR2 FQNEAQ. Trimming cost V 7 bases and J 2 bases; bases outside gene matches: 13. The CDR3 spans 16 residues. The DNA for the CDR3 is TGTGCCAGCACCCCTCGGAGAGCGGGGGCGACCTACGAGCAGTACTTC. Protein sequence: CASTPRRAGATYEQYF.

This clonotype was seen repeatedly, ten times or more. The CDR3 protein is CASSLGRRREKLFF. In nucleotides, the CDR3 is TGTGCCAGCAGCTTAGGGCGGCGGCGGGAAAAACTGTTTTTT. The chain recombines TRBV7-2 with TRBJ1-4, with D uncertain. This CDR3 has 14 residues. The germline gives CDR1 SGHTA, CDR2 FQGNSA. V lost 1 base, J lost 8 bases, and 11 bases lay in between. Based on the CDR3 plus reference TRBV7-2 and TRBJ1-4, the full variable domain is GAGVSQSPSNKVTEKGKDVELRCDPISGHTALYWYRQSLGQGLEFLIYFQGNSAPDKSGLPSDRFSAERTGGSVSTLTIQRTQQEDSAVYLCASSLGRRREKLFFGSGTQLSVL.

With respect to this clonotype: A much larger clone lies one base from this, so it may be a read error. The V gene is TRBV5-4, the J gene TRBJ2-5; 9 positions agree with TRBD2. Germline V gives CDR1 SGHNT, CDR2 YYREEE (reference sequence). The CDR3 covers 17 residues. The CDR3 here is CAGSLMASGTGQETQYF. The CDR3 DNA reads as TGTGCCGGCAGCTTGATGGCTAGCGGGACGGGGCAAGAGACCCAGTACTTC.

In this sample, this clonotype turned up a few times. The chain uses TRBV28 and TRBJ2-7; 8 bases agree with TRBD1. This CDR3 has 15 residues. The V gene's germline CDR1 is MDHEN and CDR2 SYDVKM. V lost 2 bases to trimming and J lost 0 bases; unmatched junction nucleotides: 3. This chain's CDR3 is CASSLQTGASYEQYF. Here the CDR3 DNA reads TGTGCCAGCAGTTTACAGACAGGGGCCTCCTACGAGCAGTACTTC.